These T cell receptor beta chains were read from a single sample in a study of blood T cell repertoires in COVID-19. TCRdb's table, derived via immunoSEQ multiplex PCR, lists solely in-frame clones and lacks some. Found here are about 56,000 clones, around four fifths of them singletons; the top ten hold over 10%. Sequencing used peripheral blood. These receptor sequences come from a woman of 80 years or more with acute or convalescent COVID-19. The CDR3 runs from the conserved cysteine through the conserved F or W. D genes are given only for firm matches. Clone size is not always given. Where it is, it says once, few, many or a class for expanded clones.

v_call	clone_size	d_call	j_call	cdr3_aa	cdr3_nt
TRBV5-5	-	-	TRBJ1-1	CASSLDTNTEAFF	TGTGCCAGCAGCTTGGACACGAACACTGAAGCTTTCTTT
TRBV27	once	TRBD1	TRBJ1-2	CASNGVSGGDGYTF	TGTGCCAGTAACGGGGTATCAGGGGGCGATGGCTACACCTTC
TRBV7-7	once	-	TRBJ2-5	CASSHDRVGAGTQYF	TGTGCCAGCAGCCACGATCGAGTCGGGGCGGGAACCCAGTACTTC
TRBV11-2	once	-	TRBJ1-6	CASSFLPDNSPLHF	TGTGCCAGCAGCTTCCTACCTGATAATTCACCCCTCCACTTT
TRBV18	once	TRBD2	TRBJ2-1	CASSPGLAGSYNEQFF	TGTGCCAGCTCACCTGGACTAGCGGGGAGTTACAATGAGCAGTTCTTC
TRBV3-1/TRBV3-2	-	-	TRBJ1-6	CASSQDAEGYNSPLHF	TGTGCCAGCAGCCAAGACGCCGAGGGCTATAATTCACCCCTCCACTTT
TRBV7-8	-	TRBD2	TRBJ2-6	CASSLVVPGGSGANVLTF	TGTGCCAGCAGCTTAGTCGTCCCGGGGGGCTCTGGGGCCAACGTCCTGACTTTC
TRBV27	-	TRBD1	TRBJ2-7	CASTPSWAGGYEQYF	TGTGCCAGCACCCCATCGTGGGCAGGGGGCTACGAGCAGTACTTC
TRBV5-4	-	TRBD2	TRBJ2-7	CASSPGGTSYEQYF	TGTGCCAGCAGCCCCGGGGGGACCTCCTACGAGCAGTACTTC
TRBV4-1	-	TRBD1	TRBJ1-5	CASSQDPQGTLYSNQPQHF	TGCGCCAGCAGCCAAGACCCACAGGGGACCCTTTATAGCAATCAGCCCCAGCATTTT
TRBV7-8	-	-	TRBJ1-2	CASSLTENNYGYTF	TGTGCCAGCAGCTTAACAGAAAATAACTATGGCTACACCTTC
TRBV19	-	TRBD1	TRBJ2-7	CASSIHGQGADEQYF	TGTGCCAGTAGTATTCACGGACAGGGAGCCGACGAGCAGTACTTC
TRBV19	-	TRBD1	TRBJ1-2	CASQFDRDYGYTF	TGTGCCAGCCAATTCGACAGGGACTATGGCTACACCTTC
TRBV19	-	TRBD2	TRBJ2-3	CASSDQRGTTDTQYF	TGTGCCAGTAGTGACCAGCGGGGGACCACAGATACGCAGTATTTT
TRBV25-1	-	TRBD1	TRBJ1-1	CASSEVGQGEAFF	TGTGCCAGCAGTGAAGTAGGACAGGGTGAAGCTTTCTTT
TRBV7-9	-	-	TRBJ1-6	CASSLEPGAPNSPLHF	TGTGCCAGCAGTCTCGAACCGGGAGCACCCAATTCACCCCTCCACTTT
TRBV14	-	-	TRBJ1-2	CASSPTAGTQNYGYTF	TGTGCCAGCAGCCCTACCGCCGGGACACAGAACTATGGCTACACCTTC